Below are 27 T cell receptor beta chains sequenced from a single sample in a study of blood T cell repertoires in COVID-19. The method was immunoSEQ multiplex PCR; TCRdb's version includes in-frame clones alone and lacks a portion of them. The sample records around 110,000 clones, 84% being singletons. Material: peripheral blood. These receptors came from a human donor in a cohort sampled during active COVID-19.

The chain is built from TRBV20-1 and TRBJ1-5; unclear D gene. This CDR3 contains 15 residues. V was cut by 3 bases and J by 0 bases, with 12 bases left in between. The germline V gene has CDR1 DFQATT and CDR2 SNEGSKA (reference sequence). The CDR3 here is CSASGVGYSNQPQHF. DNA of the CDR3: TGCAGTGCTAGTGGTGTGGGCTATAGCAATCAGCCCCAGCATTTT.

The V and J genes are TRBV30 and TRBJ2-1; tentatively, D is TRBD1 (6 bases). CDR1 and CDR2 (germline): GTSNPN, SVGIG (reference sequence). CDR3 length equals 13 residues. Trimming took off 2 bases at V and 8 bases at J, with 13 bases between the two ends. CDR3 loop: CAWSFLYRDEQFF. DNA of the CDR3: TGTGCCTGGAGTTTTCTATACAGGGATGAGCAGTTCTTC.

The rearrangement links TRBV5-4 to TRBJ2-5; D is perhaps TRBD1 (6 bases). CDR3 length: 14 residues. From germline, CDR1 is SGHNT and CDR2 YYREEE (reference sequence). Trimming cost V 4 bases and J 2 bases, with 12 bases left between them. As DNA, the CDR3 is TGTGCCAGCAGCCACACAGGGTTTCAAGAGACCCAGTACTTC. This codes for CASSHTGFQETQYF.

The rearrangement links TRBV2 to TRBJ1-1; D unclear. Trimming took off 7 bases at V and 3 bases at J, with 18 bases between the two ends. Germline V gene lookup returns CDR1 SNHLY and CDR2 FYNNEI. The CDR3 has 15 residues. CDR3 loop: CASTLTVGMYTEAFF. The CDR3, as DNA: TGTGCCAGCACCCTAACCGTCGGGATGTACACTGAAGCTTTCTTT.

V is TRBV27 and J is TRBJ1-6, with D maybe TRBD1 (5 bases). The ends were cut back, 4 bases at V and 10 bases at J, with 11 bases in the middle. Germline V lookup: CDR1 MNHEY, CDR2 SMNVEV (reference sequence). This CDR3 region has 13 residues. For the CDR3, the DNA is TGTGCCAGCAGTTCCCAGGGTCGCTCACCCCTCCACTTT. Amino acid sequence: CASSSQGRSPLHF.

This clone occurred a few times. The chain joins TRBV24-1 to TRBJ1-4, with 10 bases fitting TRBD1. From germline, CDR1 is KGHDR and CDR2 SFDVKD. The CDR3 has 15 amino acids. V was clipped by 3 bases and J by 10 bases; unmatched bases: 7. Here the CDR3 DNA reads TGTGCCACCAGTGATGCGGGACAGGGGAGGGGAAAACTGTTTTTT. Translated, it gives CATSDAGQGRGKLFF.

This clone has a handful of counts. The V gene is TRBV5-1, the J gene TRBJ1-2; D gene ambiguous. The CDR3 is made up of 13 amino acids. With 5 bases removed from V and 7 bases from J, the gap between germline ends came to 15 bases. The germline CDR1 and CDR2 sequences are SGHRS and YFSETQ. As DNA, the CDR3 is TGCGCCAGCAGTTTTGTCCTGCGCGGTGGCTACACCTTC. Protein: CASSFVLRGGYTF.

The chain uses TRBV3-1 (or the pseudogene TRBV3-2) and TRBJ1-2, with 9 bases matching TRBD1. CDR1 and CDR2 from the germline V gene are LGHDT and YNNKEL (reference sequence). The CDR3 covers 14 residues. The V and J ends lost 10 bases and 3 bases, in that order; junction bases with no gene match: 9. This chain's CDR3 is CATSTGGIYYGYTF. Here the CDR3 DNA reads TGTGCCACCTCGACAGGGGGAATATACTATGGCTACACCTTC.

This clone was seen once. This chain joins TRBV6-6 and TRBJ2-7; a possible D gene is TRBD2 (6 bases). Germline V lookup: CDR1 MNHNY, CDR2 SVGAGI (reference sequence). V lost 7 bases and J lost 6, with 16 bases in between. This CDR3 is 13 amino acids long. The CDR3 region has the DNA TGTGCCAGCAAACTTCCCGGGGGTGGCGAGCAGTACTTC. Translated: CASKLPGGGEQYF.

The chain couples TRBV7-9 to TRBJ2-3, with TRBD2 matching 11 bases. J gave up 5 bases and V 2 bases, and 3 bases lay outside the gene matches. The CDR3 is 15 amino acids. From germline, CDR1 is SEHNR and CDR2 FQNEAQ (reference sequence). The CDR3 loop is CASSLTSGSRDTQYF. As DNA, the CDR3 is TGTGCCAGCAGCTTAACTAGCGGGAGTCGAGATACGCAGTATTTT.

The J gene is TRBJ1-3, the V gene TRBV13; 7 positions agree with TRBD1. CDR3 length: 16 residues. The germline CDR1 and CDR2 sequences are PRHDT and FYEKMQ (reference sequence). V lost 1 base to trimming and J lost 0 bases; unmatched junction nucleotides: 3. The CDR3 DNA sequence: TGTGCCAGCAGCTTAGACTGGGACAGCTCTGGAAACACCATATATTTT. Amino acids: CASSLDWDSSGNTIYF.

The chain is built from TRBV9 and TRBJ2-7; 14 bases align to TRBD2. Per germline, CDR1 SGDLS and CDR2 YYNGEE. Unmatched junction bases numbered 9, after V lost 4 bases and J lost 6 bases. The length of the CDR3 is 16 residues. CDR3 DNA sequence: TGTGCCAGCAGCTCAGGGACTAGCGGGAGTTGGGGCGAGCAGTACTTC. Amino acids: CASSSGTSGSWGEQYF.

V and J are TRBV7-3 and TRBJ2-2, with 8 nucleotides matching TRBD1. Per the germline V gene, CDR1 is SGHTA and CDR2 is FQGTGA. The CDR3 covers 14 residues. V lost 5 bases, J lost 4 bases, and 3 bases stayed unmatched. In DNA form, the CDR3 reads TGTGCCAGCAGCAGACAGGGGAGCACCGGGGAGCTGTTTTTT. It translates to CASSRQGSTGELFF.

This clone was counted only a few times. CDR3 in amino acids: CASSLNSGRASDTQYF. DNA of the CDR3: TGTGCCAGCAGTTTAAATAGCGGGAGGGCCTCAGATACGCAGTATTTT. The genes are TRBV27 and TRBJ2-3; 11 bases align to TRBD2. Trimming cost V 2 bases and J 4 bases; bases outside gene matches: 5. There are 16 residues in the CDR3. In germline, CDR1 is MNHEY, CDR2 SMNVEV (reference sequence).

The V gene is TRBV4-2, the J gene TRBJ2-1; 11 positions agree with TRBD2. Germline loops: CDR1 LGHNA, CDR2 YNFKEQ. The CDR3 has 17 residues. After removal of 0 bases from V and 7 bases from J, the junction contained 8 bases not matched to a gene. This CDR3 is CASSQDQASGRKNEQFF. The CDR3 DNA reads TGTGCCAGCAGCCAAGATCAGGCTAGCGGGAGGAAAAATGAGCAGTTCTTC.

In DNA, the CDR3 is TGTGCCAGCAGCCAAGATACGGTAAGGGGTCAGCCCCAGCATTTT. It yields the protein CASSQDTVRGQPQHF. The chain links TRBV3-1 (or the pseudogene TRBV3-2) to TRBJ1-5; D may be TRBD1 (5 bases). Germline V gene data show CDR1 as LGHDT and CDR2 as YNNKEL (reference sequence). V was trimmed by 0 bases and J by 6 bases, leaving 12 bases between them. The CDR3 runs 15 residues.

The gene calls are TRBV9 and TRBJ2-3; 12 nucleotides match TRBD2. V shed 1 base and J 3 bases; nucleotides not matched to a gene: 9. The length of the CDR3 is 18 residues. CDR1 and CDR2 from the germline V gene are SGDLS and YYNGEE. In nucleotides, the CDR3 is TGTGCCAGCAGCGTACTAGCGGGAGGGCCATTTAGAACAGATACGCAGTATTTT. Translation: CASSVLAGGPFRTDTQYF.

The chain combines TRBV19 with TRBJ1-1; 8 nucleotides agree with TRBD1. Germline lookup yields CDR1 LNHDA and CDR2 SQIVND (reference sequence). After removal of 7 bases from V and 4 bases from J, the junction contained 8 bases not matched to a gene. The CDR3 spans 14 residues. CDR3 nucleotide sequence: TGTGCCAGTATCCGGGACAGGACGATCACTGAAGCTTTCTTT. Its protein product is CASIRDRTITEAFF.

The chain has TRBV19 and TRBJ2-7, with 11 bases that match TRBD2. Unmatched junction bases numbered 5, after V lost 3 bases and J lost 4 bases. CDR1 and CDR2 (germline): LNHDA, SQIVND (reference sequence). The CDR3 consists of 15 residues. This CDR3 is CASSMGLAGGYEQYV. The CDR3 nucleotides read TGTGCCAGTAGTATGGGGCTAGCGGGAGGATACGAGCAGTACGTC.

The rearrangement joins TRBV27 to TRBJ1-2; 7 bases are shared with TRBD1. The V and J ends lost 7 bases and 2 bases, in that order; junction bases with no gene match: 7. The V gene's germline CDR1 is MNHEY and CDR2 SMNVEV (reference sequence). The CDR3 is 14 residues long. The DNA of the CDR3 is TGTGCCAGCAAACCGACAGGGTCAAACTATGGCTACACCTTC. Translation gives CASKPTGSNYGYTF.

CDR3 in DNA: TGTGCCAGCAGTGAAGGACAGGGGTTAGAGACCCAGTACTTC. It specifies CASSEGQGLETQYF. V gene TRBV25-1 combines with J gene TRBJ2-5; 9 bases fit TRBD1. CDR3 length: 14 residues. Germline CDR1 is MGHDK and CDR2 is SYGVNS. V trimming: 2 bases; J trimming: 4 bases; junction bases outside the gene matches: 2.

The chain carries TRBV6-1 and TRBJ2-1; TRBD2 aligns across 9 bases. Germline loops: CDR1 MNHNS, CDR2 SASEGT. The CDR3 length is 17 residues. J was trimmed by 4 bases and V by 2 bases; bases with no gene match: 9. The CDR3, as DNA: TGTGCCAGCAGTGAACTTCTAGCGGGAACAGTATACAATGAGCAGTTCTTC. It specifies CASSELLAGTVYNEQFF.

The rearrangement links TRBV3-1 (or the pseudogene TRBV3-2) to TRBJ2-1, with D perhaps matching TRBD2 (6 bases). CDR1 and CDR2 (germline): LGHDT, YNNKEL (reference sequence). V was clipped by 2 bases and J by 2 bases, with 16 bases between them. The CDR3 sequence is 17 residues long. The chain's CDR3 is CASSQRSREDTYNEQFF. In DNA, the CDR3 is TGTGCCAGCAGCCAACGTTCGAGGGAGGATACCTACAATGAGCAGTTCTTC.

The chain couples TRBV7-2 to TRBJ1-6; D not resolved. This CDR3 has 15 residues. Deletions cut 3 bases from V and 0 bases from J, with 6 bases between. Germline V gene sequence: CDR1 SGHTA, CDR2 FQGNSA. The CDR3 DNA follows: TGTGCCAGCAGCTTTATTAGCTCCTATAATTCACCCCTCCACTTT. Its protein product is CASSFISSYNSPLHF.

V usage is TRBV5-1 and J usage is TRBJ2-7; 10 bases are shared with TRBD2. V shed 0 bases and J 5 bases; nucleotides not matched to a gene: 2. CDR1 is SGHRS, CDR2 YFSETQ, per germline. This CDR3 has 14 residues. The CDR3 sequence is CASSLGLAGDEQYV. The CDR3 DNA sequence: TGCGCCAGCAGCTTGGGGCTAGCGGGAGACGAGCAGTACGTC.

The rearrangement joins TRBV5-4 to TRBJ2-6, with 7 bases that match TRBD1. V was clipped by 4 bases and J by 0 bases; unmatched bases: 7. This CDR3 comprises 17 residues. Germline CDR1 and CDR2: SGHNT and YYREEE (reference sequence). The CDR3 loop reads CASSPGQVFSGANVLTF. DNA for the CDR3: TGTGCCAGCAGCCCCGGACAGGTCTTCTCTGGGGCCAACGTCCTGACTTTC. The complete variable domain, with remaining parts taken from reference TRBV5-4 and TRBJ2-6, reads ETGVTQSPTHLIKTRGQQVTLRCSSQSGHNTVSWYQQALGQGPQFIFQYYREEENGRGNFPPRFSGLQFPNYSSELNVNALELDDSALYLCASSPGQVFSGANVLTFGAGSRLTVL.

The CDR3: CASSQGASGSNNEQFF. For the CDR3, the DNA is TGCGCCAGCAGCCAAGGGGCTAGCGGGTCAAACAATGAGCAGTTCTTC. The genes are TRBV4-3 and TRBJ2-1; 8 positions agree with TRBD2. Losses at the gene ends were 1 base for V and 5 bases for J; bases not matched to a gene: 7. This CDR3 is 16 amino acids long. Per germline, CDR1 LGHNA and CDR2 YSLEER.